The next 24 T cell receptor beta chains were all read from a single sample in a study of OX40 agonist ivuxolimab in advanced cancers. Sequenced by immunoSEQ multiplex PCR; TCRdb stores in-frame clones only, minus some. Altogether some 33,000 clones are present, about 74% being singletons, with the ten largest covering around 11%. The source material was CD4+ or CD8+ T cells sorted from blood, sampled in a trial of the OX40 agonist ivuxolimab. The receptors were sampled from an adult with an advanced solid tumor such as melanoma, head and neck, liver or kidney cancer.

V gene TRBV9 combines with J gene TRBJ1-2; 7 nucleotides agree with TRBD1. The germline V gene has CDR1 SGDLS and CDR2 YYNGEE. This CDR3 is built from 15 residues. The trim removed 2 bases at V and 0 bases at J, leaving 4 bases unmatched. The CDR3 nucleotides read TGTGCCAGCAGCGTCGGTGGACAGGCTAACTATGGCTACACCTTC. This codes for CASSVGGQANYGYTF.

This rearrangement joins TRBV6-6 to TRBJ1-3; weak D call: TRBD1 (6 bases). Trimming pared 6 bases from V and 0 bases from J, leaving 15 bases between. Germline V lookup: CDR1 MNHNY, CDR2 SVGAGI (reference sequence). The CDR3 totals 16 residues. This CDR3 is CASRVTGYYSGNTIYF. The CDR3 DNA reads TGTGCCAGCAGGGTTACAGGGTATTACTCTGGAAACACCATATATTTT.

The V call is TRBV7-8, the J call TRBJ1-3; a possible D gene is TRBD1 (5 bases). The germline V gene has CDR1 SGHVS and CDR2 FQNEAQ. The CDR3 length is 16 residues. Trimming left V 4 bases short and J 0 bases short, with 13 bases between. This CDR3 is CASSYRRASSGNTIYF. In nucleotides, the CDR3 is TGTGCCAGCAGCTACAGGAGGGCCTCCTCTGGAAACACCATATATTTT.

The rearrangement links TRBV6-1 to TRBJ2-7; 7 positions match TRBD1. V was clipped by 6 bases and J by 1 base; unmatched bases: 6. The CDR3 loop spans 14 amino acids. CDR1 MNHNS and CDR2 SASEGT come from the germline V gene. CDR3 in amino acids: CASRPGDRSYEQYV. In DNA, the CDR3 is TGTGCCAGCAGGCCCGGGGACAGATCCTACGAGCAGTACGTC.

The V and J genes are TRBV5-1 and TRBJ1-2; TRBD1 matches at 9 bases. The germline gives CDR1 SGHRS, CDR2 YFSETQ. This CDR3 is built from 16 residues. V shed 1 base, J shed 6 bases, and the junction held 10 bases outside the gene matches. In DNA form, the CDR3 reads TGCGCCAGCAGCTTGCAAACAGGGGGCTTTGGGGATGGCTACACCTTC. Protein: CASSLQTGGFGDGYTF. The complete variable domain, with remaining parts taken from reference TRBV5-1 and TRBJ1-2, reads KAGVTQTPRYLIKTRGQQVTLSCSPISGHRSVSWYQQTPGQGLQFLFEYFSETQRNKGNFPGRFSGRQFSNSRSEMNVSTLELGDSALYLCASSLQTGGFGDGYTFGSGTRLTVV.

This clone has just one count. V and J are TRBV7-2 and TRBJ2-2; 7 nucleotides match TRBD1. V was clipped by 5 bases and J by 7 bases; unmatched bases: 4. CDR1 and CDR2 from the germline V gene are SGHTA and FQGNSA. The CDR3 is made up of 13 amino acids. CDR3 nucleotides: TGTGCCAGCAGCCTAGGACAGGTCGGGGAGCTGTTTTTT. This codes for CASSLGQVGELFF.

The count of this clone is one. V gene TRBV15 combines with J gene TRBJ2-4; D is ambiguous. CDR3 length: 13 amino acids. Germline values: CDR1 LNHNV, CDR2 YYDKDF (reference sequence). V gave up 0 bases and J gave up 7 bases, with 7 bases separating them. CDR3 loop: CATSRDLRNIQYF. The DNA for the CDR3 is TGTGCCACCAGCAGAGATCTTCGGAACATTCAGTACTTC.

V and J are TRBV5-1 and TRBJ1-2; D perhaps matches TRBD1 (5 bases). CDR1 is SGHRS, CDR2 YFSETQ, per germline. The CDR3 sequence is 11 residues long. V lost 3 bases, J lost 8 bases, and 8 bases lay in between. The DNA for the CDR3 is TGCGCCAGCAGCTCCGGACAAGGCTACACCTTC. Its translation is CASSSGQGYTF.

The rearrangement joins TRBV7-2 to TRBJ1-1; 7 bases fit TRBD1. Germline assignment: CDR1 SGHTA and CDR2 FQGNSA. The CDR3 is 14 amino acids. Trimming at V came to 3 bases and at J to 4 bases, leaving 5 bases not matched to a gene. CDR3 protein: CASSLTRTGTEAFF. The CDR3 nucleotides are TGTGCCAGCAGCTTGACCAGGACAGGCACTGAAGCTTTCTTT.

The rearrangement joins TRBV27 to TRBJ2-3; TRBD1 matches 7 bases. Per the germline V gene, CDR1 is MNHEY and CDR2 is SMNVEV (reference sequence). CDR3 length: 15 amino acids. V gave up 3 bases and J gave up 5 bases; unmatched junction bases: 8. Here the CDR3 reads CASSFADRVGDTQYF. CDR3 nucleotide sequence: TGTGCCAGCAGTTTCGCCGACAGGGTAGGAGATACGCAGTATTTT.

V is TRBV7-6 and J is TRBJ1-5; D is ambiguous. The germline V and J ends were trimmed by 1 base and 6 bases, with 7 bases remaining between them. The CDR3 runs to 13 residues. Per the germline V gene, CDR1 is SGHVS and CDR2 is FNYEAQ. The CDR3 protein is CASSLGGTQPQHF. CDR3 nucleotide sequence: TGTGCCAGCAGCTTAGGGGGTACTCAGCCCCAGCATTTT.

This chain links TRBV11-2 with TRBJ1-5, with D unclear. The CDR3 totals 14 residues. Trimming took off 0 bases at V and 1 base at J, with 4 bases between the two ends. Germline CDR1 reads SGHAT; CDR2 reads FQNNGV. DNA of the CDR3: TGTGCCAGCAGCTTAGATCACAGCAATCAGCCCCAGCATTTT. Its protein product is CASSLDHSNQPQHF.

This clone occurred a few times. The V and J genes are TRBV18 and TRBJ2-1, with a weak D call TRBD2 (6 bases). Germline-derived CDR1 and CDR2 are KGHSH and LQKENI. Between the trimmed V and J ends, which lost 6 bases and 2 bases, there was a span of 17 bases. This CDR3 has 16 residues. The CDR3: CASSPTRGPTYNEQFF. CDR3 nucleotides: TGTGCCAGCTCTCCGACGCGGGGCCCGACCTACAATGAGCAGTTCTTC.

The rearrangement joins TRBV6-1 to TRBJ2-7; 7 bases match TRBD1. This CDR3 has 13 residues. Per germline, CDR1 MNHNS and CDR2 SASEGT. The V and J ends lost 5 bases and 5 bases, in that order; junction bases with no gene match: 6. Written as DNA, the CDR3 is TGTGCCAGCAGTCGACAGGGTACCCACGAGCAGTACGTC. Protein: CASSRQGTHEQYV.

The CDR3 DNA is TGCGCCAGCAGTCAATCCCTAGGGCAGCCCCAGCATTTT. As protein: CASSQSLGQPQHF. The chain has TRBV23-1 and TRBJ1-5; D not resolved. TRBV23-1 is an ORF, and what it does is uncertain. Trimming removed 0 bases at V and 7 bases at J, with 7 bases between. CDR3 length: 13 amino acids.

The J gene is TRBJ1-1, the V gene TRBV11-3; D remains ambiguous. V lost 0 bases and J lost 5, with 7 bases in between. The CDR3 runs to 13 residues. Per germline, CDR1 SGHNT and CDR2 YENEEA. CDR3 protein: CASSLDTGTEAFF. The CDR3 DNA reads TGTGCCAGCAGCTTAGACACGGGGACTGAAGCTTTCTTT.

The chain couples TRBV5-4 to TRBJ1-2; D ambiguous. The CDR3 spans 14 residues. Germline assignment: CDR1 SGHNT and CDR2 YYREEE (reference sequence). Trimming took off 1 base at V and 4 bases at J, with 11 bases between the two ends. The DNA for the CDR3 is TGTGCCAGCAGCTTGCAGAATTCTATCTATGGCTACACCTTC. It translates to CASSLQNSIYGYTF.

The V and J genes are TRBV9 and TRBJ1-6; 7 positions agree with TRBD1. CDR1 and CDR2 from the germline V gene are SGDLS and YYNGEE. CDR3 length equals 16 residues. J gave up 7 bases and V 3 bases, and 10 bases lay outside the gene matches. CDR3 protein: CASSADDRVDNSPLHF. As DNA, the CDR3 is TGTGCCAGCAGCGCCGACGACAGGGTGGACAATTCACCCCTCCACTTT.

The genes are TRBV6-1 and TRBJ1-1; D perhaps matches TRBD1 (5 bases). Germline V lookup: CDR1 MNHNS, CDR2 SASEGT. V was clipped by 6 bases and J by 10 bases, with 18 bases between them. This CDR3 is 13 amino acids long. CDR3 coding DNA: TGTGCCAGCAGCCCCTGGCTTGAGGGGCGAGCTTTCTTT. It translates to CASSPWLEGRAFF.

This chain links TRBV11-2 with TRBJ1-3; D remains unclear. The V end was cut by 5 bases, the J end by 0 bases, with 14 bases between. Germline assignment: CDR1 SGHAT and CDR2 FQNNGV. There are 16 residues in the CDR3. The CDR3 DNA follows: TGTGCCAGCAGCCCCTCGGGTCTTAACTCTGGAAACACCATATATTTT. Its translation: CASSPSGLNSGNTIYF.

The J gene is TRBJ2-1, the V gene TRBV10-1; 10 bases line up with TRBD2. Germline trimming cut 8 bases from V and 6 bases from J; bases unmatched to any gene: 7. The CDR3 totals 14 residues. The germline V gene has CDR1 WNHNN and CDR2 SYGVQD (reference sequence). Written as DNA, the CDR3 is TGCGCCAGCTCCGGCAAGCGGGGGGGCAATGAGCAGTTCTTC. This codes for CASSGKRGGNEQFF.

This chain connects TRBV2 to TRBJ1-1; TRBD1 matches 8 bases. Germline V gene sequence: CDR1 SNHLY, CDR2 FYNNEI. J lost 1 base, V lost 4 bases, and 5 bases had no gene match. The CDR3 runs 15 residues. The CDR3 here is CASSGQGSANTEAFF. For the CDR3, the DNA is TGTGCCAGCAGTGGACAGGGGTCCGCGAACACTGAAGCTTTCTTT. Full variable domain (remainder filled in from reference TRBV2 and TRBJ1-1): EPEVTQTPSHQVTQMGQEVILRCVPISNHLYFYWYRQILGQKVEFLVSFYNNEISEKSEIFDDQFSVERPDGSNFTLKIRSTKLEDSAMYFCASSGQGSANTEAFFGQGTRLTVV.

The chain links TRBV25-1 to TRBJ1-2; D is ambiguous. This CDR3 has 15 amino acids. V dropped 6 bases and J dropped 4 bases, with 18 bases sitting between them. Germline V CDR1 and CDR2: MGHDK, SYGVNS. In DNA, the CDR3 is TGTGCCAGCAGGGGAGAGATAGGCGGAAGCTATGGCTACACCTTC. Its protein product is CASRGEIGGSYGYTF.

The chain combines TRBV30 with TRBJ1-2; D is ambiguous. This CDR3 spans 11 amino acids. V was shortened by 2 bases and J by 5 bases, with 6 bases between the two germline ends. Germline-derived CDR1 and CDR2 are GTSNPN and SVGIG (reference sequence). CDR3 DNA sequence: TGTGCCTGGAGTTTGGGGTATGGCTACACCTTC. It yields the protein CAWSLGYGYTF.